Below, 20 T cell receptor beta chains from the same sample are listed, as sequenced in a study of molecular identifiers for immune sequencing clone quantification. TCRdb re-called the PCR reads through MiXCR, storing one row per CDR3 protein. The table includes about half a million distinct CDR3 sequences, around 25% detected once. The sample comprised naive CD8+ T cells from blood, with Jurkat cell RNA spiked in. Subset specified: FACS-sorted CD8+CD4-CCR7+CD45RA+ naive T cells. All receptors derive from a human donor in good health. Some libraries in this study had Jurkat cell RNA spiked in.

Remarks on this clonotype: This may come from a read error, since a much larger clone is one base off. The rearrangement links TRBV3-1 to TRBJ2-2; TRBD2 aligns across 7 bases. Unmatched junction bases numbered 7, after V lost 0 bases and J lost 3 bases. CDR3 length: 17 residues. The germline V gene has CDR1 LGHDT and CDR2 YNNKEL (reference sequence). The CDR3 is CASSQDFRDYHTGELFF. The CDR3 bases are TGTGCCAGCAGCCAAGATTTCAGGGACTATCACACCGGGGAGCTGTTTTTT.

In its sample, this clonotype was seen many times. The chain's CDR3 is CSVEVLAYIQETQYF. The CDR3 DNA reads TGCAGCGTTGAGGTCCTAGCCTATATCCAAGAGACCCAGTACTTC. The chain joins TRBV29-1 to TRBJ2-5, with D perhaps TRBD2 (5 bases). Germline V gives CDR1 SQVTM, CDR2 ANQGSEA. The V gene lost 3 bases and the J gene lost 1 base, with 15 bases spanning the gap. This CDR3 region has 15 residues.

As DNA, the CDR3 is TGTGCCAGCAGTCCCATTTTCGGGGGCCTTCTCTCTGGAAACACCATATATTTT. Amino acids: CASSPIFGGLLSGNTIYF. The J gene is TRBJ1-3, the V gene TRBV27, with D possibly matching TRBD1 (6 bases). The V end was cut by 5 bases, the J end by 0 bases, with 20 bases between. The CDR3 runs to 18 residues. The germline V gene has CDR1 MNHEY and CDR2 SMNVEV (reference sequence).

About this clonotype: Since a much larger clone is just one base distant, this may be a read error. V usage is TRBV30 and J usage is TRBJ1-1; the D is unclear. The germline V and J ends were trimmed by 4 bases and 3 bases, with 12 bases remaining between them. Germline CDR1 is GTSNPN and CDR2 is SVGIG (reference sequence). CDR3 size: 13 residues. The CDR3 spells CAWTTSWDTEAFF. The CDR3 region has the DNA TGTGCCTGGACTACGTCGTGGGACACTGAAGCTTTCTTT.

In regard to this clonotype: A read error is likely, as this CDR3 ends without the conserved phenylalanine or tryptophan. The J gene is TRBJ1-1, the V gene TRBV29-1; the D is unclear. Trimming removed 4 bases at V and 0 bases at J, with 9 bases between. There are 13 residues in the CDR3. From germline, CDR1 is SQVTM and CDR2 ANQGSEA. The CDR3 loop reads CSVGSGLNTEAFC. CDR3 sequence (DNA): TGCAGCGTTGGGAGCGGCCTGAACACTGAAGCTTTCTGT.

The rearrangement joins TRBV19 to TRBJ1-2; D remains unclear. Deletions cut 1 base from V and 4 bases from J, with 7 bases between. Germline CDR1 and CDR2: LNHDA and SQIVND (reference sequence). This CDR3 spans 13 amino acids. For the CDR3, the DNA is TGTGCCAGTAGTATAGGGCAGAGCTATGGCTACACCTTC. Residues: CASSIGQSYGYTF. Complete variable domain (other parts from reference TRBV19 and TRBJ1-2): DGGITQSPKYLFRKEGQNVTLSCEQNLNHDAMYWYRQDPGQGLRLIYYSQIVNDFQKGDIAEGYSVSREKKESFPLTVTSAQKNPTAFYLCASSIGQSYGYTFGSGTRLTVV.

The rearrangement joins TRBV28 to TRBJ2-3; D is perhaps TRBD2 (5 bases). This CDR3 has 15 residues. Germline V gives CDR1 MDHEN, CDR2 SYDVKM. Trimming cost V 5 bases and J 4 bases, with 16 bases left between them. The CDR3 nucleotides are TGTGCCAGCAGTGTATTTATTGGGAGTGCAGATACGCAGTATTTT. This translates into CASSVFIGSADTQYF. The full variable domain, with the rest looked up from reference TRBV28 and TRBJ2-3, is DVKVTQSSRYLVKRTGEKVFLECVQDMDHENMFWYRQDPGLGLRLIYFSYDVKMKEKGDIPEGYSVSREKKERFSLILESASTNQTSMYLCASSVFIGSADTQYFGPGTRLTVL.

This clonotype was recorded many times. The chain uses TRBV5-1 and TRBJ2-7; D ambiguous. Germline-derived CDR1 and CDR2 are SGHRS and YFSETQ. The CDR3 has 13 amino acids. The V end was cut by 4 bases, the J end by 2 bases, with 10 bases between. Here the CDR3 DNA reads TGCGCCAGCAGCACTGACAATGCCTACGAGCAGTACTTC. Translation: CASSTDNAYEQYF.

Remarks on this clonotype: Since a much larger clone is just one base distant, this may be a read error. The chain carries TRBV29-1 and TRBJ1-4; D is uncertain. This CDR3 contains 11 residues. The V gene lost 5 bases and the J gene lost 10 bases, with 11 bases spanning the gap. In germline, CDR1 is SQVTM, CDR2 ANQGSEA. In DNA, the CDR3 is TGCAGCGTTAACAAGGGAGGAAAACTGTTTTTT. The encoded protein is CSVNKGGKLFF.

The chain recombines TRBV11-2 with TRBJ2-3, with D perhaps TRBD2 (5 bases). The length of the CDR3 is 14 residues. V was clipped by 7 bases and J by 3 bases, with 14 bases between them. Germline V CDR1 and CDR2: SGHAT, FQNNGV. CDR3 loop: CASTFGTGTDTQYF. The CDR3 coding sequence is TGTGCCAGCACCTTCGGAACGGGGACAGATACGCAGTATTTT.

This clonotype turned up a few times. This rearrangement joins TRBV24-1 to TRBJ2-1; D not certain. V was cut by 4 bases and J by 6 bases, with 9 bases left in between. CDR3 size: 13 residues. Per germline, CDR1 KGHDR and CDR2 SFDVKD. The CDR3 reads CATSDPPPNEQFF. CDR3 nucleotide sequence: TGTGCCACCAGTGACCCCCCTCCCAATGAGCAGTTCTTC.

This clonotype occurred a few times. The rearrangement uses TRBV4-3 and TRBJ2-3; D may match TRBD1 or TRBD2 (5 bases each). The V and J ends lost 0 bases and 3 bases respectively, with 10 bases between them. Germline CDR1 reads LGHNA; CDR2 reads YSLEER. The CDR3 consists of 15 residues. This CDR3 reads CASSQDLGPTDTQYF. The CDR3 DNA is TGCGCCAGCAGCCAAGATTTGGGACCTACAGATACGCAGTATTTT.

V and J are TRBV11-2 and TRBJ2-3; maybe TRBD1 (5 bases). V was cut by 5 bases and J by 12 bases, with 27 bases left in between. The CDR3 is 16 amino acids. From germline, CDR1 is SGHAT and CDR2 FQNNGV. CDR3 residues: CASSPSPGQLTDIQYF. In DNA form, the CDR3 reads TGTGCCAGCAGCCCCTCTCCAGGACAACTCACAGATATTCAGTATTTT.

This clonotype was counted a few times. This chain joins TRBV6-5 and TRBJ2-1; tentative D call: TRBD2 (5 bases). V was shortened by 1 base and J by 4 bases, with 11 bases between the two germline ends. The CDR3 consists of 15 residues. Germline CDR1 is MNHEY and CDR2 is SVGAGI. CDR3 coding DNA: TGTGCCAGCAGTTACTTTACGGGAATTTACAATGAGCAGTTCTTC. Amino acids: CASSYFTGIYNEQFF.

This clonotype was seen at least ten times. V usage is TRBV29-1 and J usage is TRBJ2-6, with 11 bases aligning to TRBD2. The CDR3 extends over 16 amino acids. V lost 4 bases and J lost 1; bases outside the gene matches: 3. CDR1 and CDR2 (germline): SQVTM, ANQGSEA. CDR3 bases: TGCAGCGTTGTGGGACTAGCGGATTCTGGGGCCAACGTCCTGACTTTC. It encodes CSVVGLADSGANVLTF.

This clonotype was seen at least ten times. The chain links TRBV7-6 to TRBJ1-1, with D hard to call. The CDR3 totals 15 residues. Germline V lookup: CDR1 SGHVS, CDR2 FNYEAQ. V lost 0 bases and J lost 1, with 9 bases in between. CDR3 nucleotides: TGTGCCAGCAGCTTAGCGTCAGGTTCGAACACTGAAGCTTTCTTT. This sequence encodes CASSLASGSNTEAFF.

V usage is TRBV7-8 and J usage is TRBJ1-1; D is undetermined. This CDR3 contains 15 residues. The V end was cut by 4 bases, the J end by 3 bases, with 15 bases between. Germline V gene sequence: CDR1 SGHVS, CDR2 FQNEAQ. CDR3 DNA: TGTGCCAGCAGCTCGTCAAGGGCCGGAGACACTGAAGCTTTCTTT. Translating it yields CASSSSRAGDTEAFF.

The genes are TRBV5-1 and TRBJ2-1; TRBD1 matches at 9 bases. CDR1 is SGHRS, CDR2 YFSETQ, per germline. The CDR3 totals 15 residues. Trimming took 2 bases from V and 5 from J; bases not matched to a gene: 5. The CDR3 here is CASSFRTGANNEQFF. The CDR3 DNA reads as TGCGCCAGCAGCTTTCGGACAGGGGCGAACAATGAGCAGTTCTTC. Based on the CDR3 plus reference TRBV5-1 and TRBJ2-1, the full variable domain is KAGVTQTPRYLIKTRGQQVTLSCSPISGHRSVSWYQQTPGQGLQFLFEYFSETQRNKGNFPGRFSGRQFSNSRSEMNVSTLELGDSALYLCASSFRTGANNEQFFGPGTRLTVL.

This clonotype is a singleton in its sample. Since no conserved phenylalanine or tryptophan closes the CDR3, a read error is the likely cause. It is unclear where the CDR3 begins or ends on the DNA, so no DNA is shown, and the CDR3 is as TCRdb lists it. The chain uses TRBV6-5 and TRBJ1-1; the D segment call TRBD1 is taken from the table without a DNA check. The CDR3 is 15 amino acids in total, end residues counted. Germline V gene sequence: CDR1 MNHEY, CDR2 SVGAGI. CDR3 in amino acids: CASSSSRGMNTEAFY.

This clonotype was recorded a few times. This rearrangement joins TRBV2 to TRBJ2-7; D is possibly TRBD1 (6 bases). Trimming stripped 9 bases from V and 1 base from J, with 13 bases between. CDR3 length equals 13 residues. Germline V CDR1 and CDR2: SNHLY, FYNNEI. The CDR3 sequence: CASMTGTSYEQYF. For the CDR3, the DNA is TGTGCCAGTATGACAGGAACATCCTACGAGCAGTACTTC. Filled out from reference TRBV2 and TRBJ2-7, the complete variable domain reads EPEVTQTPSHQVTQMGQEVILRCVPISNHLYFYWYRQILGQKVEFLVSFYNNEISEKSEIFDDQFSVERPDGSNFTLKIRSTKLEDSAMYFCASMTGTSYEQYFGPGTRLTVT.